Shown below are 9 T cell receptor beta chains from a single sample sequenced in a study of OX40 agonist ivuxolimab in advanced cancers. The assay was immunoSEQ multiplex PCR, and TCRdb's table has in-frame clones only and misses some. The sample yields 40,000 to 55,000 clones, 86% seen once. The sample was CD4+ or CD8+ T cells sorted from blood, taken in a trial of the OX40 agonist ivuxolimab. These receptors were taken from an adult with an advanced solid tumor such as melanoma, head and neck, liver or kidney cancer.

The chain recombines TRBV30 with TRBJ1-6; D is perhaps TRBD1 (6 bases). This CDR3 is 14 amino acids long. V lost 0 bases, J lost 9 bases, and 12 bases lay in between. Per germline, CDR1 GTSNPN and CDR2 SVGIG (reference sequence). CDR3 in amino acids: CAWSVQGKISPLHF. Written as DNA, the CDR3 is TGTGCCTGGAGTGTACAGGGTAAAATTTCACCCCTCCACTTT.

This clone occurred a few times. The chain recombines TRBV5-8 with TRBJ2-2, with D maybe TRBD2 (5 bases). CDR1 SGHTS and CDR2 YDEGEE come from the germline V gene. The V end was cut by 4 bases, the J end by 7 bases, with 11 bases between. This CDR3 comprises 13 residues. The CDR3 here is CASSGSRGGELFF. CDR3 nucleotide sequence: TGTGCCAGCAGCGGGAGCCGGGGCGGGGAGCTGTTTTTT.

The chain recombines TRBV19 with TRBJ1-5; TRBD1 matches at 12 bases. The CDR3 covers 18 residues. After removal of 6 bases from V and 2 bases from J, the junction contained 11 bases not matched to a gene. The germline V gene encodes CDR1 LNHDA and CDR2 SQIVND (reference sequence). The CDR3 loop reads CASRLRGTGGGGNQPQHF. In DNA, the CDR3 is TGTGCCAGTAGGCTCCGGGGGACAGGGGGCGGTGGCAATCAGCCCCAGCATTTT.

The chain combines TRBV28 with TRBJ1-1; D not certain. Trimming left V 3 bases short and J 1 base short, with 9 bases between. The germline V gene encodes CDR1 MDHEN and CDR2 SYDVKM. The CDR3 length is 14 residues. CDR3 sequence: CASSLDRRNTEAFF. CDR3 in DNA: TGTGCCAGCAGTTTGGATCGCAGGAACACTGAAGCTTTCTTT.

The rearrangement uses TRBV6-5 and TRBJ1-1; D gene ambiguous. Trimming stripped 0 bases from V and 2 bases from J, with 10 bases between. This CDR3 region has 15 residues. Germline V gives CDR1 MNHEY, CDR2 SVGAGI. CDR3 protein: CASSYSISENTEAFF. In nucleotides, the CDR3 is TGTGCCAGCAGTTACTCGATTTCAGAAAACACTGAAGCTTTCTTT.

V and J are TRBV7-3 and TRBJ2-3; 15 nucleotides align to TRBD2. The CDR3 has 17 amino acids. Germline CDR1 reads SGHTA; CDR2 reads FQGTGA. With 5 bases clipped from V and 6 bases from J, the junction kept 9 bases outside the gene matches. This CDR3 reads CASSPQGLAGGSDTQYF. CDR3 in DNA: TGTGCCAGCAGCCCACAGGGACTAGCGGGGGGAAGTGATACGCAGTATTTT.

V is TRBV6-1 and J is TRBJ1-6; no clear D. The CDR3 extends over 15 amino acids. Trimming shortened V by 1 base and J by 7 bases, and 11 bases separated the two germline ends. Germline CDR1 MNHNS, CDR2 SASEGT. CDR3 bases: TGTGCCAGCAGTGAAGTGGTGTCCTCCAATTCACCCCTCCACTTT. Translated: CASSEVVSSNSPLHF.

V and J are TRBV9 and TRBJ1-1, with a tentative D call TRBD1 (5 bases). Trimming cost V 0 bases and J 5 bases, with 5 bases left between them. Germline CDR1 SGDLS, CDR2 YYNGEE. The length of the CDR3 is 12 residues. CDR3: CASSVEGTEAFF. The CDR3 DNA follows: TGTGCCAGCAGCGTAGAGGGGACTGAAGCTTTCTTT.

This chain joins TRBV2 and TRBJ1-4; 7 bases match TRBD1. Germline lookup yields CDR1 SNHLY and CDR2 FYNNEI. The CDR3 is 15 residues long. Trimming cost V 2 bases and J 7 bases; bases outside gene matches: 7. CDR3 residues: CASSEFRAGGEKLFF. Here the CDR3 DNA reads TGTGCCAGCAGTGAATTTAGGGCAGGGGGTGAAAAACTGTTTTTT.